Listed below are T cell receptor beta chains from one sample, sequenced in a study of T cells in Graves' hyperthyroidism and ophthalmopathy. A single record per CDR3 protein comes from TCRdb applying MiXCR to the multiplex PCR reads. Of hundreds of thousands of distinct CDR3 sequences listed, approximately 24% are singletons. The source material was blood. The receptors derive from a woman aged 30 to 39 with Graves' ophthalmopathy. The CDR3 runs from the conserved cysteine through the conserved F or W. Each record gives: J gene, D gene, clone size, V gene, CDR3 protein. A D gene is named only where the DNA matches it firmly. Rows may omit the clone size; those that give it use once, few, many or a size class.

J gene: TRBJ2-2
D gene: NA
clone size: many
V gene: TRBV27
CDR3 protein: CASSLSAGVYTGELFF

J gene: TRBJ1-5
D gene: NA
clone size: many
V gene: TRBV2
CDR3 protein: CASSSGHQPQHF

J gene: TRBJ2-2
D gene: NA
clone size: many
V gene: TRBV18
CDR3 protein: CASSPQSPENTGELFF

J gene: TRBJ2-6
D gene: NA
clone size: NA
V gene: TRBV30
CDR3 protein: CAWSLGSGANVLTF

J gene: TRBJ1-5
D gene: NA
clone size: many
V gene: TRBV4-1
CDR3 protein: CASSHPDGNQPQHF

J gene: TRBJ2-5
D gene: TRBD2
clone size: NA
V gene: TRBV7-2
CDR3 protein: CASSLGSASGETQYF

J gene: TRBJ1-6
D gene: NA
clone size: few
V gene: TRBV27
CDR3 protein: CASSPGPYNSPLHF

J gene: TRBJ2-7
D gene: NA
clone size: NA
V gene: TRBV7-2
CDR3 protein: CASSQSLGLSYEQYF

J gene: TRBJ2-7
D gene: NA
clone size: NA
V gene: TRBV4-3
CDR3 protein: CASSQEWGSGATYEQYF

J gene: TRBJ2-7
D gene: NA
clone size: many
V gene: TRBV12-3/TRBV12-4
CDR3 protein: CASSRERGLYEQYF

J gene: TRBJ2-7
D gene: NA
clone size: many
V gene: TRBV27
CDR3 protein: CASSLSSGRAYEQYF

J gene: TRBJ2-7
D gene: TRBD1
clone size: few
V gene: TRBV29-1
CDR3 protein: CSGGSGQGYEQYF

J gene: TRBJ2-2
D gene: TRBD2
clone size: NA
V gene: TRBV20-1
CDR3 protein: CSARIAGDTGELFF

J gene: TRBJ1-2
D gene: NA
clone size: many
V gene: TRBV5-1
CDR3 protein: CASSPEDPYGYTF

J gene: TRBJ2-2
D gene: NA
clone size: many
V gene: TRBV7-8
CDR3 protein: CASSLEGPTGELFF

J gene: TRBJ1-2
D gene: TRBD1
clone size: few
V gene: TRBV20-1
CDR3 protein: CSATPGTGANYGYTF

J gene: TRBJ2-5
D gene: TRBD1
clone size: NA
V gene: TRBV5-1
CDR3 protein: CASSSDGTGEETQYF

J gene: TRBJ2-1
D gene: NA
clone size: few
V gene: TRBV28
CDR3 protein: CASSFLYNEQFF

J gene: TRBJ1-5
D gene: NA
clone size: few
V gene: TRBV10-3
CDR3 protein: CAISGADNQPQHF

J gene: TRBJ1-1
D gene: NA
clone size: many
V gene: TRBV19
CDR3 protein: CASSFSGSSEAFF

J gene: TRBJ1-5
D gene: NA
clone size: many
V gene: TRBV6-2/TRBV6-3
CDR3 protein: CASSYSTPGSNQPQHF

J gene: TRBJ1-1
D gene: TRBD1
clone size: NA
V gene: TRBV2
CDR3 protein: CASRLPGTGRTEAFF

J gene: TRBJ1-2
D gene: NA
clone size: many
V gene: TRBV6-5
CDR3 protein: CASRYNRGDYGYTF

J gene: TRBJ2-6
D gene: NA
clone size: many
V gene: TRBV5-1
CDR3 protein: CASSLPSGANVLTF

J gene: TRBJ1-5
D gene: NA
clone size: NA
V gene: TRBV5-6
CDR3 protein: CASSYGRQPQHF

J gene: TRBJ2-7
D gene: NA
clone size: NA
V gene: TRBV12-3/TRBV12-4
CDR3 protein: CASSSVTGRAYEQYF

J gene: TRBJ2-5
D gene: NA
clone size: NA
V gene: TRBV5-5
CDR3 protein: CASSSSGTRKETQYF